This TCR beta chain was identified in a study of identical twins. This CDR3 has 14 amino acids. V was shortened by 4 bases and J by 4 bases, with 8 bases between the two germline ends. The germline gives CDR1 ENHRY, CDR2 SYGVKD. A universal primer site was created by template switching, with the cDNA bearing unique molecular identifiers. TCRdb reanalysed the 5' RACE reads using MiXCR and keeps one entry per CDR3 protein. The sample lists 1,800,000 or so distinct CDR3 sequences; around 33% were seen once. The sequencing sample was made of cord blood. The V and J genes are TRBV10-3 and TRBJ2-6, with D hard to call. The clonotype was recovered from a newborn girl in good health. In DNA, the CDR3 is TGTGCCATCAGTGGACTGGGGGGGGCCAACGTCCTGACTTTC. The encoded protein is CAISGLGGANVLTF.